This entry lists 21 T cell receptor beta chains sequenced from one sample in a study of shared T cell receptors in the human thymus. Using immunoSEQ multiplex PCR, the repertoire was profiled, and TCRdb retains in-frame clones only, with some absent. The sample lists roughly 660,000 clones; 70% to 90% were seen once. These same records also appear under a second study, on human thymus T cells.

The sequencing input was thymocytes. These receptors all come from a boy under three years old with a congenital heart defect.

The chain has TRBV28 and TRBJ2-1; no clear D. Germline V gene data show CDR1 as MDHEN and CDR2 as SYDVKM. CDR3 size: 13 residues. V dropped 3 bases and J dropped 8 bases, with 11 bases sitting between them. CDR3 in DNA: TGTGCCAGCAGTTTTGTTCGAACGGATGAGCAGTTCTTC. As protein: CASSFVRTDEQFF.

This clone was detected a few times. CDR3 region: CAISGEGVTSGQFF. The CDR3, as DNA: TGTGCCATCAGTGGCGAGGGGGTCACGTCCGGGCAGTTCTTC. The chain joins TRBV10-3 to TRBJ2-1; tentatively, D is TRBD1 (6 bases). The V gene lost 4 bases and the J gene lost 12 bases, with 19 bases spanning the gap. The germline V gene has CDR1 ENHRY and CDR2 SYGVKD. The CDR3 has 14 residues.

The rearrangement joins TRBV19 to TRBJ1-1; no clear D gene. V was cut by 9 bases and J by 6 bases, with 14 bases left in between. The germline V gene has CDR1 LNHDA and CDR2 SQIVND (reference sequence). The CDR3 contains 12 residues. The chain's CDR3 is CASEGRVAEAFF. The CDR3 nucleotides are TGTGCCAGCGAAGGGAGGGTGGCTGAAGCTTTCTTT.

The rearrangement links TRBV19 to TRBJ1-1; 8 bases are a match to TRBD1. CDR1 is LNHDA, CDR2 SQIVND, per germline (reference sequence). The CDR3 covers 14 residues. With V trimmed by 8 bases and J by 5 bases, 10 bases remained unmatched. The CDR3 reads CASCQGTGQTEAFF. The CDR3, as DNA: TGTGCCAGTTGTCAGGGGACAGGCCAGACTGAAGCTTTCTTT. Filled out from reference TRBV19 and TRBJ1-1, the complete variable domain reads DGGITQSPKYLFRKEGQNVTLSCEQNLNHDAMYWYRQDPGQGLRLIYYSQIVNDFQKGDIAEGYSVSREKKESFPLTVTSAQKNPTAFYLCASCQGTGQTEAFFGQGTRLTVV.

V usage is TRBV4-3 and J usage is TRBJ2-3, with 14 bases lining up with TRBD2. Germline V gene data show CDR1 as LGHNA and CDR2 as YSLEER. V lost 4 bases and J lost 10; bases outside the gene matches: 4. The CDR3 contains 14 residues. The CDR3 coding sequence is TGCGCCAGCAGCCCCGGGACTAGCGGGAGTCCGCAGTATTTT. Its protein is CASSPGTSGSPQYF.

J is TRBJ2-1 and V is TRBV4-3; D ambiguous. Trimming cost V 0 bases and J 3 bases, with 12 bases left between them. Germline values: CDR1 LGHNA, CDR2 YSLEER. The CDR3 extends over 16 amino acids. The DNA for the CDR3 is TGCGCCAGCAGCCAAGATGAGGCGGTACTCTACAATGAGCAGTTCTTC. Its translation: CASSQDEAVLYNEQFF.

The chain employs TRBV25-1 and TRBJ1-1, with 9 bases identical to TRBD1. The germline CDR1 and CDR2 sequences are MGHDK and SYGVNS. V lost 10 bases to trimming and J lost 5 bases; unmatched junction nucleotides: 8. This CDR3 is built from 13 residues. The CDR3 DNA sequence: TGTGCCACCACAGGGGGCGGTAGTACTGAAGCTTTCTTT. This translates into CATTGGGSTEAFF.

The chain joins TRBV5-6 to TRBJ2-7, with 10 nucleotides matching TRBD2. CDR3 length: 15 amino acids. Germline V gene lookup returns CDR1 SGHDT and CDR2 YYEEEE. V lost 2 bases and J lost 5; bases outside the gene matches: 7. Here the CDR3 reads CASSLSSGRKHEQYF. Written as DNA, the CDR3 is TGTGCCAGCAGCTTAAGTAGCGGGAGGAAACACGAGCAGTACTTC.

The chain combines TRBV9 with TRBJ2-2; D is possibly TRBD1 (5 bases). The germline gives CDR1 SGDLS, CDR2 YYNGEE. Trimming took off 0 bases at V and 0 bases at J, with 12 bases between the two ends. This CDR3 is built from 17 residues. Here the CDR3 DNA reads TGTGCCAGCAGCGTAGGAAGGGGCAGGCCGAACACCGGGGAGCTGTTTTTT. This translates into CASSVGRGRPNTGELFF.

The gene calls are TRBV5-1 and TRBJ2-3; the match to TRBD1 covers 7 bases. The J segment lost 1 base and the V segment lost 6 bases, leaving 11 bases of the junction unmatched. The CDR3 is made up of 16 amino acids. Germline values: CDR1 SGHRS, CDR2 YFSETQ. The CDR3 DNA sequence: TGCGCCAGCACCTACAACAGGGGAAGGGGCACAGATACGCAGTATTTT. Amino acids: CASTYNRGRGTDTQYF.

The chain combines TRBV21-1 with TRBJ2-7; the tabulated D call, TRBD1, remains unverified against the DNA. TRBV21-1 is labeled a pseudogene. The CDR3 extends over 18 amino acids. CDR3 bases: TGTGCCAGCAGCAAAGCGCTTTCTGGACATGGGGTCTCCTACGAGCAGTACTTC. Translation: CASSKALSGHGVSYEQYF.

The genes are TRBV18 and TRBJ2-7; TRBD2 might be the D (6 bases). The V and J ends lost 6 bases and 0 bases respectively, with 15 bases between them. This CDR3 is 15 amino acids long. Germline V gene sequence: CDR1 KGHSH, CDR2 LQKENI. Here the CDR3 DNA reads TGTGCCAGCTCTCCCGAGCGGGTCCTCTCCTACGAGCAGTACTTC. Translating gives CASSPERVLSYEQYF.

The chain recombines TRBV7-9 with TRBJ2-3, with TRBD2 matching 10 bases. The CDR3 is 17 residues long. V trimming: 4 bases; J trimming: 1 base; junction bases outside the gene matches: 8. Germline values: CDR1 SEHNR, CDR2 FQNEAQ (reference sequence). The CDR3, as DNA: TGTGCCAGCAGCTCCTTGACTAGCGGGTGGGGCACAGATACGCAGTATTTT. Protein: CASSSLTSGWGTDTQYF.

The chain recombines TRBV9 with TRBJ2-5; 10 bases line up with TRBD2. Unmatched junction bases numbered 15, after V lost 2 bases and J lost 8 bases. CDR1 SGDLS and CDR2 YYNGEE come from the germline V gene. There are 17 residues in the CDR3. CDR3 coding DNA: TGTGCCAGCAGCGTGGGATCCGGGACTAGCGTCCCGGGCACCCAGTACTTC. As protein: CASSVGSGTSVPGTQYF.

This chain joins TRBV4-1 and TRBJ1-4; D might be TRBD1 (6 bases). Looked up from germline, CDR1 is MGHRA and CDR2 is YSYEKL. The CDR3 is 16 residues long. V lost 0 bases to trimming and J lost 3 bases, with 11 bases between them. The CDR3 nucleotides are TGCGCCAGCAGCCAAGAGCGGGGGCTTCCTAATGAAAAACTGTTTTTT. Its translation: CASSQERGLPNEKLFF.

CDR3 protein: CASSRRTGVYGYTF. The CDR3 nucleotides read TGTGCCAGTTCCCGACGGACAGGGGTCTATGGCTACACCTTC. This chain connects TRBV19 to TRBJ1-2; 9 bases fit TRBD1. The CDR3 contains 14 residues. J gave up 4 bases and V 8 bases, and 8 bases lay outside the gene matches. In germline, CDR1 is LNHDA, CDR2 SQIVND (reference sequence).

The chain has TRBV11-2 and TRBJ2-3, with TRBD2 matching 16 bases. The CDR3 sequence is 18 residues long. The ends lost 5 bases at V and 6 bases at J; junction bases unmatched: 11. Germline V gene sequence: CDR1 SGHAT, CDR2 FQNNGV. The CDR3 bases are TGTGCCAGCAGCCCACCGGGACTAGCGGGGGGGGATGGGGATACGCAGTATTTT. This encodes CASSPPGLAGGDGDTQYF.

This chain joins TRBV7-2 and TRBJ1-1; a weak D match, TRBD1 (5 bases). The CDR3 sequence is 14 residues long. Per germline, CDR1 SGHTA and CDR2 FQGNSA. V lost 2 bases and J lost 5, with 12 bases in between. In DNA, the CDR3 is TGTGCCAGCAGCTTAAGTCGGGGGAGAACTGAAGCTTTCTTT. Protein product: CASSLSRGRTEAFF. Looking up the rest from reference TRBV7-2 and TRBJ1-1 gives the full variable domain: GAGVSQSPSNKVTEKGKDVELRCDPISGHTALYWYRQSLGQGLEFLIYFQGNSAPDKSGLPSDRFSAERTGGSVSTLTIQRTQQEDSAVYLCASSLSRGRTEAFFGQGTRLTVV.

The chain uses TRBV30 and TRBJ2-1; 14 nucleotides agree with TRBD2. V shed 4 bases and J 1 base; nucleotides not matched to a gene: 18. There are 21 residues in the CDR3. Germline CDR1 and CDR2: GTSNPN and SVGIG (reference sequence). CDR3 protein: CAWIPPPGLAGDVRSYNEQFF. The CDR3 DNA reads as TGTGCCTGGATCCCCCCCCCGGGACTAGCGGGAGATGTGAGGTCCTACAATGAGCAGTTCTTC.

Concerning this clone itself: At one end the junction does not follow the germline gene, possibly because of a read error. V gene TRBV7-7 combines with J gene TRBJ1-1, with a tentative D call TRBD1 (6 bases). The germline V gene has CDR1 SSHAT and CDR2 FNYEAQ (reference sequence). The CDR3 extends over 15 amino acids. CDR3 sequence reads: CASSFKGVPNTEAFF. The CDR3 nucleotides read TGTGCTAGCAGCTTTAAGGGGGTACCGAACACTGAAGCTTTCTTT.

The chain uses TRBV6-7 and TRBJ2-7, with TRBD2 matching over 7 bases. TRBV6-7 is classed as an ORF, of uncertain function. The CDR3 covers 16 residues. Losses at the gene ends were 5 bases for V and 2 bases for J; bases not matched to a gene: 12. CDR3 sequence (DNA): TGTGCCAGCAGTCCCTCCCCTAGCGGCCGAACCTACGAGCAGTACTTC. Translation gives CASSPSPSGRTYEQYF.